These 17 T cell receptor beta chains were sequenced from one sample in a study of blood T cell repertoires in COVID-19. Method: immunoSEQ multiplex PCR; TCRdb's copy keeps in-frame clones and lacks some. The data hold under 250,000 clones, with around 84% observed a single time. Material: peripheral blood. All receptors derive from a woman aged 55-75 years who had recovered from COVID-19.

The genes are TRBV5-4 and TRBJ2-3, with 13 bases fitting TRBD2. The CDR3 sequence is 17 residues long. V shed 1 base, J shed 3 bases, and the junction held 5 bases outside the gene matches. CDR1 and CDR2 (germline): SGHNT, YYREEE (reference sequence). CDR3 sequence reads: CASSLTSGGAVTDTQYF. In DNA, the CDR3 is TGTGCCAGCAGCTTGACTAGCGGGGGGGCCGTAACAGATACGCAGTATTTT.

This clone has just a few counts. V usage is TRBV19 and J usage is TRBJ1-2; 7 nucleotides agree with TRBD1. There are 15 residues in the CDR3. V shed 5 bases, J shed 4 bases, and the junction held 10 bases outside the gene matches. Germline values: CDR1 LNHDA, CDR2 SQIVND (reference sequence). The CDR3 here is CASSAGQLTAYGYTF. The CDR3 bases are TGTGCCAGTAGTGCGGGACAGTTAACAGCCTATGGCTACACCTTC.

The V call is TRBV30, the J call TRBJ2-7; a weak D match, TRBD2 (6 bases). Germline CDR1 and CDR2: GTSNPN and SVGIG (reference sequence). Trimming removed 2 bases at V and 3 bases at J, with 17 bases between. This CDR3 has 15 amino acids. CDR3 sequence: CAWSPSLRGDYEQYF. The DNA for the CDR3 is TGTGCCTGGAGTCCCTCATTGCGGGGAGACTACGAGCAGTACTTC.

The V gene is TRBV19, the J gene TRBJ1-2; 7 bases map to TRBD1. Trimming removed 4 bases from V and 7 bases from J; junction bases left unmatched: 3. Germline V CDR1 and CDR2: LNHDA, SQIVND (reference sequence). This CDR3 is 12 amino acids long. The CDR3 sequence is CASSRQGSGYTF. The CDR3 coding sequence is TGTGCCAGTAGTAGACAGGGTTCTGGCTACACCTTC.

This chain links TRBV28 with TRBJ2-1, with 10 bases aligning to TRBD2. CDR3 size: 18 residues. Germline CDR1 and CDR2: MDHEN and SYDVKM. The trim removed 5 bases at V and 7 bases at J, leaving 17 bases unmatched. CDR3 DNA: TGTGCCAGCAGTCACCACCGAGGTGGAGCGGGGGGGAGGAATGAGCAGTTCTTC. The encoded protein is CASSHHRGGAGGRNEQFF.

The rearrangement links TRBV10-2 to TRBJ2-1, with 7 bases aligning to TRBD2. In germline, CDR1 is WSHSY, CDR2 SAAADI. V lost 6 bases, J lost 7 bases, and 9 bases stayed unmatched. The CDR3 is 14 amino acids. CDR3: CASSPLAGENEQFF. DNA of the CDR3: TGCGCCAGCAGCCCGTTGGCGGGGGAGAATGAGCAGTTCTTC.

This clone was counted a single time. J is TRBJ2-7 and V is TRBV27, with 14 bases lining up with TRBD2. Trimming at V came to 5 bases and at J to 2 bases, leaving 2 bases not matched to a gene. The CDR3 has 15 residues. The germline V gene encodes CDR1 MNHEY and CDR2 SMNVEV (reference sequence). This CDR3 reads CASSLTSGGAYEQYF. Here the CDR3 DNA reads TGTGCCAGCAGTCTGACTAGCGGGGGGGCCTACGAGCAGTACTTC.

Here the CDR3 reads CASSSDRINTEAFF. The DNA of the CDR3 is TGTGCCAGCAGCTCGGACAGGATTAACACTGAAGCTTTCTTT. The chain links TRBV7-2 to TRBJ1-1; 7 nucleotides match TRBD1. CDR1 is SGHTA, CDR2 FQGNSA, per germline. Losses at the gene ends were 4 bases for V and 2 bases for J; bases not matched to a gene: 4. CDR3 length equals 14 residues.

The V and J genes are TRBV6-5 and TRBJ1-5; D not certain. Trimming cost V 6 bases and J 6 bases, with 12 bases left between them. Germline lookup yields CDR1 MNHEY and CDR2 SVGAGI. The CDR3 is 13 amino acids. The DNA for the CDR3 is TGTGCCAGCAGCCCGAATCGGGTTCAGCCCCAGCATTTT. Amino acids: CASSPNRVQPQHF.

In this sample, this clone turned up a few times. The gene calls are TRBV30 and TRBJ1-1; TRBD1 aligns across 12 bases. After removal of 4 bases from V and 5 bases from J, the junction contained 5 bases not matched to a gene. This CDR3 comprises 14 residues. Germline CDR1 reads GTSNPN; CDR2 reads SVGIG (reference sequence). The CDR3 here is CAWTWDRGRTEAFF. The CDR3 bases are TGTGCCTGGACGTGGGACAGGGGGCGGACTGAAGCTTTCTTT.

The chain links TRBV19 to TRBJ2-3, with D hard to call. From germline, CDR1 is LNHDA and CDR2 SQIVND (reference sequence). V was clipped by 4 bases and J by 10 bases, with 9 bases between them. This CDR3 has 11 residues. The CDR3 reads CASSNPQSQYF. The CDR3 region has the DNA TGTGCCAGTAGTAACCCCCAGTCGCAGTATTTT.

This chain links TRBV19 with TRBJ2-1; tentative D call: TRBD2 (6 bases). The germline gives CDR1 LNHDA, CDR2 SQIVND (reference sequence). The CDR3 consists of 13 residues. The V gene lost 0 bases and the J gene lost 8 bases, with 8 bases spanning the gap. CDR3 region: CASSIDREDEQFF. The CDR3 nucleotides read TGTGCCAGTAGTATAGATAGGGAGGATGAGCAGTTCTTC.

The V call is TRBV5-1, the J call TRBJ2-1; 8 nucleotides line up with TRBD2. V shed 6 bases, J shed 6 bases, and the junction held 8 bases outside the gene matches. The CDR3 sequence is 14 residues long. CDR1 SGHRS and CDR2 YFSETQ come from the germline V gene. CDR3 bases: TGCGCCAGCACCGATAGTCTAGCGGGCAATGAGCAGTTCTTC. Translating gives CASTDSLAGNEQFF. Full variable domain (outside the CDR3, taken from reference TRBV5-1 and TRBJ2-1): KAGVTQTPRYLIKTRGQQVTLSCSPISGHRSVSWYQQTPGQGLQFLFEYFSETQRNKGNFPGRFSGRQFSNSRSEMNVSTLELGDSALYLCASTDSLAGNEQFFGPGTRLTVL.

This rearrangement joins TRBV28 to TRBJ2-2; TRBD1 matches at 10 bases. V was pared by 8 bases and J by 6 bases, with 6 bases of the junction left unmatched. Germline values: CDR1 MDHEN, CDR2 SYDVKM. The CDR3 has 14 residues. CDR3 protein: CASRTGGNAGELFF. CDR3 bases: TGTGCCAGCCGGACAGGGGGGAATGCCGGGGAGCTGTTTTTT.

In nucleotides, the CDR3 is TGTGCCACCAGCCCACGGACTAGCGGGGGGGCCGGCAATGAGCAGTTCTTC. Translation gives CATSPRTSGGAGNEQFF. The chain links TRBV15 to TRBJ2-1; 15 bases fit TRBD2. The CDR3 has 17 residues. Germline lookup yields CDR1 LNHNV and CDR2 YYDKDF (reference sequence). V was pared by 5 bases and J by 6 bases, with 8 bases of the junction left unmatched.

The chain employs TRBV6-2 or TRBV6-3 and TRBJ1-2; tentatively, D is TRBD1 (6 bases). Germline V CDR1 and CDR2: MNHEY, SVGEGT. The V gene lost 2 bases and the J gene lost 5 bases, with 15 bases spanning the gap. This CDR3 is 15 amino acids long. CDR3 coding DNA: TGTGCCAGCAGTTACGGCTTCGGACAGAAGTATGGCTACACCTTC. Its protein product is CASSYGFGQKYGYTF.

The V gene is TRBV5-6, the J gene TRBJ1-4, with 7 bases matching TRBD1. The germline V gene encodes CDR1 SGHDT and CDR2 YYEEEE. V dropped 4 bases and J dropped 2; count of bases not matched to a gene: 5. This CDR3 comprises 15 residues. The CDR3 DNA reads as TGTGCCAGCAGCATGACAGGGCTGACTAATGAAAAACTGTTTTTT. Protein: CASSMTGLTNEKLFF.